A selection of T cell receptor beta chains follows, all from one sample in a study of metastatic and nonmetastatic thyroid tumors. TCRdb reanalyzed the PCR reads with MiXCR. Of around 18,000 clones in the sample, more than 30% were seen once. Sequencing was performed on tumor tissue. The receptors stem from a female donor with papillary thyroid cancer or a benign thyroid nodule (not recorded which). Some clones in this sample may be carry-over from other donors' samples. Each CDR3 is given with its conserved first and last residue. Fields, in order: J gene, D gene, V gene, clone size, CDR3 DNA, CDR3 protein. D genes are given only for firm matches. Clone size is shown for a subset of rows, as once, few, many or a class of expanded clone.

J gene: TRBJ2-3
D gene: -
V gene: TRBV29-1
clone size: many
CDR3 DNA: TGCAGCGTTTTTTTAATCACGAATCTTATTACAGATACGCAGTATTTT
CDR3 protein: CSVFLITNLITDTQYF

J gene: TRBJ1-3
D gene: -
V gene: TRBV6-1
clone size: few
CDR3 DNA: TGTGCCAGCAGTGAAGATCGGGGTTTGACTGGAAACACCATATATTTT
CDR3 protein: CASSEDRGLTGNTIYF

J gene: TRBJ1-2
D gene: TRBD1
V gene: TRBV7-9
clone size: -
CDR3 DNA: TGTGCCAGTTCGGGACAGTGGATGGGTGGCTACACCTTC
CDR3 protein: CASSGQWMGGYTF

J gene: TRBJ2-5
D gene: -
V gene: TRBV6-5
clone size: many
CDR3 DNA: TGTGCCAGCAGTTACTCGACGGTGAGAGCACTCCAAGAGACCCAGTACTTC
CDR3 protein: CASSYSTVRALQETQYF

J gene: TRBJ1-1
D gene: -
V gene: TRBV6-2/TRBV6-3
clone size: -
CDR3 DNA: TGTGCCAGCAGTTACTCAGGGGTGAAGAACACTGAAGCTTTCTTT
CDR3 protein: CASSYSGVKNTEAFF

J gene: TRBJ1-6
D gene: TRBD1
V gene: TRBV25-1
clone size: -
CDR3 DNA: TGTGCCAGCAGATACAGGGGCAATTCACCCCTCCACTTT
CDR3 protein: CASRYRGNSPLHF

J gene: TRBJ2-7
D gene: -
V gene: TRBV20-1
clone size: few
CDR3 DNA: TGCAGTGCGGGGGGCATCTCCTACGAGCAGTACTTC
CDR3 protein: CSAGGISYEQYF

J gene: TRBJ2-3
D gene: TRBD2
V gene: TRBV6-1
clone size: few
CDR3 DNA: TGTGCCAGCCTTCTAGCGGGGGGGCTAGATACGCAGTATTTT
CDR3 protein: CASLLAGGLDTQYF

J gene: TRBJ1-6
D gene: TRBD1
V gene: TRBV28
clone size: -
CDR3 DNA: TGTGCCAGCGGCCAATCCCCCGGGACAGGGAATTCACCCCTCCACTTT
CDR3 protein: CASGQSPGTGNSPLHF

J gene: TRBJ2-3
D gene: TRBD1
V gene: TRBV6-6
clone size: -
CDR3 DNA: TGTGCCAGCAGTTACCGGGACAGGGACACGCAGTATTTT
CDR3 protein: CASSYRDRDTQYF

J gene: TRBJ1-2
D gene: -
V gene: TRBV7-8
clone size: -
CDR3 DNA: TGTGCCAGCAGCCTGTCTGGGAATGTCAACACCTTC
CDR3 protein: CASSLSGNVNTF

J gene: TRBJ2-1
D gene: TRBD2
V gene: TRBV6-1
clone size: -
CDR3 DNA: TGTGCCAGCAGTCCCGGGACTAGCGGGAGGCGGGAGCAGTTCTTC
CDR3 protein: CASSPGTSGRREQFF

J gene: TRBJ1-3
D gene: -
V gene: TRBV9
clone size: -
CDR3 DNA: TGTGCCAGCAGCGTAGGTCATCACAGCTCTGGAAACACCATATATTTT
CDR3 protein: CASSVGHHSSGNTIYF

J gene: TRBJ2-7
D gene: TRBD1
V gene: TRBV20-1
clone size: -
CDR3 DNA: TGCAGTGCTAGAGATGTTTCGGGACAGGGAAATATCCGCTACGAGCAGTACTTC
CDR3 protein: CSARDVSGQGNIRYEQYF

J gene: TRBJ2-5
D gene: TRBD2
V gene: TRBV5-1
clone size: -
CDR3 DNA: TGCGCCAGCAGCCTACTAGCGGCACAAGAGACCCAGTACTTC
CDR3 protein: CASSLLAAQETQYF

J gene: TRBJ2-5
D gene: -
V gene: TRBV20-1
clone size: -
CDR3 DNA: TGCAGTGCTAGAGTGCAGGGATTAGTGGAGACCCAGTACTTC
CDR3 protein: CSARVQGLVETQYF

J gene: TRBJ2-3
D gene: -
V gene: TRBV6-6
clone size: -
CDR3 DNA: TGTGCCAGCAGTTTCGGAATGGGGGACCAGAGCTTATCAGATACGCAGTATTTT
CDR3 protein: CASSFGMGDQSLSDTQYF

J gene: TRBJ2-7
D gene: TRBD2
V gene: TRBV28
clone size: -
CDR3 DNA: TGTGCCAGCAGGGGTCAGCGGGAGGGCCCCATGACGGAGCAGTACTTC
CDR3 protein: CASRGQREGPMTEQYF

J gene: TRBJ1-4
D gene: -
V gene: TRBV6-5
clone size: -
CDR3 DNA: TGTGCCAGCAGTTACTCAGGGCACTCAACAACTAATGAAAAACTGTTTTTT
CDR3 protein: CASSYSGHSTTNEKLFF

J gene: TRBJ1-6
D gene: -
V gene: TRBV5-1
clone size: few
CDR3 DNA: TGCGCCAGCAGCTTGGAGGGGGGCGAGGATTCACCCCTCCACTTT
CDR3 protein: CASSLEGGEDSPLHF

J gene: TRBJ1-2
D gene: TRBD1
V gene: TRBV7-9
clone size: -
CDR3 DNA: TGTGCCAGCAGCCTCAACAGGGGCGAAGGCTATGGCTACACCTTC
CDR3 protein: CASSLNRGEGYGYTF

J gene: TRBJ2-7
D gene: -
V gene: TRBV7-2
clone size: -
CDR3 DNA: TGTGCCAGCAGCTTCAGGGACACCAACTACGAGCAGTACTTC
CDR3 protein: CASSFRDTNYEQYF

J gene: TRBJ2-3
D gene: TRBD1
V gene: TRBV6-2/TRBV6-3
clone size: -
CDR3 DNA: TGTGCCAGCAAGTCGGGACAGGGTACAGATACGCAGTATTTT
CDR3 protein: CASKSGQGTDTQYF

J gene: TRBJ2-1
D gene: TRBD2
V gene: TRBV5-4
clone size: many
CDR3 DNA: TGTGCCAGCAGCTTGGCGGGGGGAGGGGCGTACAATGAGCAGTTCTTC
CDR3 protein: CASSLAGGGAYNEQFF

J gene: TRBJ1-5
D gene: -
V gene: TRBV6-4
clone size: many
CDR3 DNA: TGTGCCAGCAGTCCGGACAGCAATCAGCCCCAGCATTTT
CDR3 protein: CASSPDSNQPQHF

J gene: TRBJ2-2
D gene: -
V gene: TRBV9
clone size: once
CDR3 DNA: TGTGCCAGCAGCCTTAGACGGGACTCTAACACCGGGGAGCTGTTTTTT
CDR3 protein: CASSLRRDSNTGELFF

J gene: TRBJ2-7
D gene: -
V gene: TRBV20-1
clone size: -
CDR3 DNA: TGCAGTGCTCAACAGGTTACTTCCTACGAGCAGTACTTC
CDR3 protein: CSAQQVTSYEQYF

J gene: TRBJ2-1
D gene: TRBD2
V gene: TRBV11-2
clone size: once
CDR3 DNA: TGTGCCAGCAGCACCCGGACTAGCGACAGATACAATGAGCAGTTCTTC
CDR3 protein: CASSTRTSDRYNEQFF

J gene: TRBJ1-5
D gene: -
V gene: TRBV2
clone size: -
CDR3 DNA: TGTGCCAGCAGTGAAATGGTGGCAGGTTATCAGCCCCAGCATTTT
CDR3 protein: CASSEMVAGYQPQHF

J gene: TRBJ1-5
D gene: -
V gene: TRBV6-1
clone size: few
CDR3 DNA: TGTGCCAGCAGTGAAGCGCCAGGGGCATGGGGTCAGCCCCAGCATTTT
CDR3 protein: CASSEAPGAWGQPQHF

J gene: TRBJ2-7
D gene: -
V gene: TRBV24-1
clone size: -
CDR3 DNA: TGTGCCACCAGTGAACGCAGACCAGCTGGAGGCTACGAGCAGTACTTC
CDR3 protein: CATSERRPAGGYEQYF

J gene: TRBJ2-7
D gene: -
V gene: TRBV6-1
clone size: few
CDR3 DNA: TGTGCCAGCAGTTTTGCCAGGGGGCCGGGAGGCTACGAGCAGTACTTC
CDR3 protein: CASSFARGPGGYEQYF

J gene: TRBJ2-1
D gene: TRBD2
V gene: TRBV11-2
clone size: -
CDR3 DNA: TGTGCCAGCAGCAAATTCTCAAGGACTAGCCGAGTCCCTAATGAGCAGTTCTTC
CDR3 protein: CASSKFSRTSRVPNEQFF

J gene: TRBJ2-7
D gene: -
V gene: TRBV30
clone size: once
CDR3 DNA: TGTGCCTGGAGTACGGGAGGGGGCGCCCTCCGCGAGCAGTACTTC
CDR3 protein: CAWSTGGGALREQYF

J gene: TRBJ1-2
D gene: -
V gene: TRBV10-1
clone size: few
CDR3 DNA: TGCGCCAGAACCCTTGGGGCAGGGAAGTTATCTGGCTACACCTTC
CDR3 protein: CARTLGAGKLSGYTF

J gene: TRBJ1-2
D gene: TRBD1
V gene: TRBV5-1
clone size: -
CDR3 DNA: TGCGCCAGCAGGGAGACAGGGTTCTATGGCTACACCTTC
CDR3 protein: CASRETGFYGYTF

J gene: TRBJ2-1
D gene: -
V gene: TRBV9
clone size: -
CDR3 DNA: TGTGCCAGCAGCGGGAGTAACAATGAGCAGTTCTTC
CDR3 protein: CASSGSNNEQFF

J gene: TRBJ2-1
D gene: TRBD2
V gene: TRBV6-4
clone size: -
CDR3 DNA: TGTGCCAGCAGTGACTCGGCTAGCGGGGATGGGGATGAGCAGTTCTTC
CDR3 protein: CASSDSASGDGDEQFF

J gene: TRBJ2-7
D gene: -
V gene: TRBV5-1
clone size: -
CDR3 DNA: TGCGCCAGCAGCACGACGGCCAGTGAAAGCGAGCAGTACTTC
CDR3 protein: CASSTTASESEQYF

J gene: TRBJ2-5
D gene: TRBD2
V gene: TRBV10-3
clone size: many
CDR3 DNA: TGTGCCATCAGTGACCGAGCGGGAGACCCCCAAGAGACCCAGTACTTC
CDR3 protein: CAISDRAGDPQETQYF

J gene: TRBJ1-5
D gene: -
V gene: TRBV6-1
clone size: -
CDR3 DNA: TGTGCCAGCAGTGAATGGACAGCACATGAGGGCGGTCAGCCCCAGCATTTT
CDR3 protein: CASSEWTAHEGGQPQHF

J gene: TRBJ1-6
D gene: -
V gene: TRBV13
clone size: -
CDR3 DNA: TGTGCCAGCAGCTTAGACAGTAGCTCCTATAATTCACCCCTCCACTTT
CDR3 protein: CASSLDSSSYNSPLHF

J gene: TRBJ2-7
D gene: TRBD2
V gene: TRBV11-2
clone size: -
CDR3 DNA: TGTGCCAGCAGCTTTTCTAGCGGGCTTACCTACGAGCAGTACTTC
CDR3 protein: CASSFSSGLTYEQYF

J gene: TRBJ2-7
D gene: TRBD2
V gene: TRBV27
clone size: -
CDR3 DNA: TGTGCCAGCAGTTTACGCAGGGAGGGTGGGTTCGAGCAGTACTTC
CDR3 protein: CASSLRREGGFEQYF

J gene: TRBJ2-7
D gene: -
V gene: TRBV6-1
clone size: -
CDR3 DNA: TGTGCCAGCAGAAGCCAGGGGTTCTACGAGCAGTACTTC
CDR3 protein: CASRSQGFYEQYF

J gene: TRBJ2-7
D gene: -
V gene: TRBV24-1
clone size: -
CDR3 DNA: TGTGCCACCAGTGATTTGGCTGGGGTTAAAACTTACGAGCAGTACTTC
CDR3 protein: CATSDLAGVKTYEQYF

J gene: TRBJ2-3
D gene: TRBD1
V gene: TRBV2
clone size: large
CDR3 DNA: TGTGCCAGCAGGGACGGACAGGGGGTAGATACGCAGTATTTT
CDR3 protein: CASRDGQGVDTQYF

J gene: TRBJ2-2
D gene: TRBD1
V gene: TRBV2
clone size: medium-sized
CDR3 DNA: TGTGCCAGCAGGGTGGGACAGGGGGAAACCGGGGAGCTGTTTTTT
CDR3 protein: CASRVGQGETGELFF

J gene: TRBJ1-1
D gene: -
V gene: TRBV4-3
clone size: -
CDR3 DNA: TGCGCCAGCAGGCAGGGCGGGGGGGAGTCTGAAGCTTTCTTT
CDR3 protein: CASRQGGGESEAFF

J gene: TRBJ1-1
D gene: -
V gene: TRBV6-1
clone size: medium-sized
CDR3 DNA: TGTGCCAGCACCAAGGGCAGGGCCGCTTTCTTT
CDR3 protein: CASTKGRAAFF

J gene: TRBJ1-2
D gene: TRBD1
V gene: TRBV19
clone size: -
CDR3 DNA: TGTGCCAGTAGTAGGGGAAGCGCAGGGGGAAACTATGGCTACACCTTC
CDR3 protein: CASSRGSAGGNYGYTF

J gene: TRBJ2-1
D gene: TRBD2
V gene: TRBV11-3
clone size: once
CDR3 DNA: TGTGCCATCAGCCGGAGCGGGAGGGGCGATGAGCAGTTCTTC
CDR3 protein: CAISRSGRGDEQFF

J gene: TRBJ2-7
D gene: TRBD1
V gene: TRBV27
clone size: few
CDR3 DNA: TGTGCCAGCAGTTCCAGGACAGGGAGCTACGAGCAGTACTTC
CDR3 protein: CASSSRTGSYEQYF

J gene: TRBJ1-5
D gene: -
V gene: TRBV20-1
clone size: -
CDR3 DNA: TGCAGTGCTAGGAGAGTGCGGGGGGCCGGCAATCAGCCCCAGCATTTT
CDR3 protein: CSARRVRGAGNQPQHF

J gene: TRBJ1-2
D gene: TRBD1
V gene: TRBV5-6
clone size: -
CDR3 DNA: TGTGCCAGCAGCGGGGACAGGGTGGTGAACTATGGCTACACCTTC
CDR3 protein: CASSGDRVVNYGYTF

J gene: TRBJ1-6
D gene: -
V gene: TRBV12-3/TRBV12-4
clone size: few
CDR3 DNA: TGTGCCAGCAGTTTAGATACAGGTCTCAGGCGCCTCCACTTT
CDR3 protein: CASSLDTGLRRLHF

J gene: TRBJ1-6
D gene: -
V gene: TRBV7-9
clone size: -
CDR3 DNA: TGTGCCAGCAGCTCAGGGTGGAATTCACCCCTCCACTTT
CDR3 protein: CASSSGWNSPLHF

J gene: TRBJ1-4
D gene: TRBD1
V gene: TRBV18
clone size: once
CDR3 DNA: TGTGCCAGCTCTCCGGGCAGGGGGAATGAAAAACTGTTTTTT
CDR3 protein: CASSPGRGNEKLFF

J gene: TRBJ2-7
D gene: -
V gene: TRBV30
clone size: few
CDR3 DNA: TGTGCCTGGAGTCTCGTCTACGAGCAGTACTTC
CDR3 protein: CAWSLVYEQYF